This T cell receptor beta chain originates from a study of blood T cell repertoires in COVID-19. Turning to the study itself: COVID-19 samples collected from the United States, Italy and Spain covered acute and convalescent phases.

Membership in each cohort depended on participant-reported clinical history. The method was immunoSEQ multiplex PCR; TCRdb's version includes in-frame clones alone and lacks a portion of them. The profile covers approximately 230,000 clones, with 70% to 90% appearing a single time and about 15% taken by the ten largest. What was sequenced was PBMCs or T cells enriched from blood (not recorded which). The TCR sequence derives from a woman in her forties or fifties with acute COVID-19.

The CDR3 sequence: CASSEGGSGRDNEQFF. Written as DNA, the CDR3 is TGTGCCAGCAGTGAAGGGGGGAGCGGGAGGGACAATGAGCAGTTCTTC. The J gene is TRBJ2-1, the V gene TRBV6-1; 10 bases are a match to TRBD2. Germline trimming cut 1 base from V and 5 bases from J; bases unmatched to any gene: 5. This CDR3 region has 16 residues. CDR1 and CDR2 (germline): MNHNS, SASEGT.